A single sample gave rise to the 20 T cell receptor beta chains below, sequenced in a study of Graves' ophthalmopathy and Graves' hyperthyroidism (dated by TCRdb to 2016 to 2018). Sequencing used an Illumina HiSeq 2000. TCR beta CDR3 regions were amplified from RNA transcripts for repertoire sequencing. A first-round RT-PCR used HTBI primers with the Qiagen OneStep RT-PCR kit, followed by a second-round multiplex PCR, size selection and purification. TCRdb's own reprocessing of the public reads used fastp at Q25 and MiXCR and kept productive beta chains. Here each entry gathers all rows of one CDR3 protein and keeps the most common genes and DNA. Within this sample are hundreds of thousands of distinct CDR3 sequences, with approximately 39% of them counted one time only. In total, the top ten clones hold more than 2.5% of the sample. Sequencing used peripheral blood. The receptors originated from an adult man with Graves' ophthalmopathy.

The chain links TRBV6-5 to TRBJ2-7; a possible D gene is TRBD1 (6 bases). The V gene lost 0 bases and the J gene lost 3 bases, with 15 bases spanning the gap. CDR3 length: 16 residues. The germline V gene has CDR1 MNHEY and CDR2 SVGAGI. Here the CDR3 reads CASSYSYPGASYEQYF. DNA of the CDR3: TGTGCCAGCAGTTACTCGTATCCAGGGGCTAGCTACGAGCAGTACTTC.

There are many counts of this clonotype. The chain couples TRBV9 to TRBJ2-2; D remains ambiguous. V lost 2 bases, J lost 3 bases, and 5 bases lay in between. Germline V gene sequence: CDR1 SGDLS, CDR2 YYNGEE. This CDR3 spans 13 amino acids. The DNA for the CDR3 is TGTGCCAGCAGCGTTCAGGACACCGGGGAGCTGTTTTTT. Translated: CASSVQDTGELFF.

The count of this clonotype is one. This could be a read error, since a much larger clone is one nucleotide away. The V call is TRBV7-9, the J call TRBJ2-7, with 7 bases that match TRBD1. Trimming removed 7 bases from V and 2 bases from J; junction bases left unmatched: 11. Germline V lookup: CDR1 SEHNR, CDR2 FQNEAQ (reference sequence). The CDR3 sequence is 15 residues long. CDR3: CASIPGTAIAYEQYF. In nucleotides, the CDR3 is TGTGCCAGCATCCCCGGGACAGCGATCGCCTACGAGCAGTACTTC.

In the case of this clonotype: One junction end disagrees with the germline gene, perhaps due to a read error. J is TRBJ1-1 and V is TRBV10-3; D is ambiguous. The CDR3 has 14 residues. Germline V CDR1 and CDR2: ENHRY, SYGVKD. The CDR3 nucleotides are TGTGCCAGCAGTTACTCATCGAAGAACACTGAAGCTTTCTTT. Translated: CASSYSSKNTEAFF.

The CDR3 loop is CSSIGGGTDTQYF. The CDR3, as DNA: TGCAGTTCCATTGGGGGTGGCACAGATACGCAGTATTTT. The gene calls are TRBV20-1 and TRBJ2-3; perhaps D is TRBD1 or TRBD2 (5 bases each). The CDR3 is 13 amino acids. V lost 8 bases and J 1 base, leaving 13 bases between the germline ends. Germline loops: CDR1 DFQATT, CDR2 SNEGSKA (reference sequence).

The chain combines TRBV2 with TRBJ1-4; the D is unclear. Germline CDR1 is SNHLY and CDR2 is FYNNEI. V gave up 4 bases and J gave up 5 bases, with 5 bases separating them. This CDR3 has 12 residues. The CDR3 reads CASSAYNEKLFF. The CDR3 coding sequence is TGTGCCAGCAGTGCCTACAATGAAAAACTGTTTTTT. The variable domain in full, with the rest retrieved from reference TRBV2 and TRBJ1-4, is EPEVTQTPSHQVTQMGQEVILRCVPISNHLYFYWYRQILGQKVEFLVSFYNNEISEKSEIFDDQFSVERPDGSNFTLKIRSTKLEDSAMYFCASSAYNEKLFFGSGTQLSVL.

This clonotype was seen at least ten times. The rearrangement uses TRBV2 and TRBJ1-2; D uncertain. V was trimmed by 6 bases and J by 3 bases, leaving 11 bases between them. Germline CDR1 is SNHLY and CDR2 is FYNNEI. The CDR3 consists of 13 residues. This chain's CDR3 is CASSSDVYYGYTF. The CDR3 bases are TGTGCCAGCAGCTCCGACGTTTACTATGGCTACACCTTC.

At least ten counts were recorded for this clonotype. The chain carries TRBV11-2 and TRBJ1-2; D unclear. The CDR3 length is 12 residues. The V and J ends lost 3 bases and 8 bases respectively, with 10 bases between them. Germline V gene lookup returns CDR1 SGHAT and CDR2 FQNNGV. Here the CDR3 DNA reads TGTGCCAGCAGCTTTCATGGGGAAGGCTACACCTTC. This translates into CASSFHGEGYTF. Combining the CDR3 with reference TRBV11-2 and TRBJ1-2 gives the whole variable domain EAGVAQSPRYKIIEKRQSVAFWCNPISGHATLYWYQQILGQGPKLLIQFQNNGVVDDSQLPKDRFSAERLKGVDSTLKIQPAKLEDSAVYLCASSFHGEGYTFGSGTRLTVV.

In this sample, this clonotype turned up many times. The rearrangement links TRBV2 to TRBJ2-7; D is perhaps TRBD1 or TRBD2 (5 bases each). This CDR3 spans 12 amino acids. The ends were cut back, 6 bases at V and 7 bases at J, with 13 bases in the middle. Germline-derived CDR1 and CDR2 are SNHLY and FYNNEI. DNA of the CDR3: TGTGCCAGCAGAGGGGTGGGGGTTGAGCAGTACTTC. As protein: CASRGVGVEQYF.

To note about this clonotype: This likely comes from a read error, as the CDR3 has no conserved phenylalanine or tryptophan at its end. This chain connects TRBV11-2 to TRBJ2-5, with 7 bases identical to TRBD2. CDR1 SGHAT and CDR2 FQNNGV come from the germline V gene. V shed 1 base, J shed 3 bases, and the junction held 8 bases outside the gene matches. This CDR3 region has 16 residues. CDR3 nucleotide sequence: TGTGCCAGCAGCTTAGTAGGCTCAGCGGGGAAAGAGACCCAGTACTGC. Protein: CASSLVGSAGKETQYC.

CDR3 DNA: TGTGCCAGCCGGATGGGGCCGAACACTGAAGCTTTCTTT. Residues: CASRMGPNTEAFF. This sequence joins TRBV2 and TRBJ1-1; maybe TRBD1 (5 bases). The CDR3 contains 13 residues. In germline, CDR1 is SNHLY, CDR2 FYNNEI. V was cut by 8 bases and J by 1 base, with 11 bases left in between.

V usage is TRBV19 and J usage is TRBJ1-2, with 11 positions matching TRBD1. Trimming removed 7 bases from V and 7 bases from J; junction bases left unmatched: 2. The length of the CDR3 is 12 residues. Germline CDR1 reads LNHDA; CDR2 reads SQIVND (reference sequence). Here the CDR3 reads CASMGQGGGYTF. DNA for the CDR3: TGTGCCAGTATGGGACAGGGGGGTGGCTACACCTTC. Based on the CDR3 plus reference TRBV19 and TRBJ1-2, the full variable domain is DGGITQSPKYLFRKEGQNVTLSCEQNLNHDAMYWYRQDPGQGLRLIYYSQIVNDFQKGDIAEGYSVSREKKESFPLTVTSAQKNPTAFYLCASMGQGGGYTFGSGTRLTVV.

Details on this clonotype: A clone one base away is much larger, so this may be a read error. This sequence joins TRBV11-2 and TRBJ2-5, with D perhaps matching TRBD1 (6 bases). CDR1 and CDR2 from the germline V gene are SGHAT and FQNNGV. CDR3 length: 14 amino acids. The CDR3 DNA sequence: TGTGCCCGCAGCACCGGGACAATCCAAGAGACCCAGTACTTC. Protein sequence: CARSTGTIQETQYF.

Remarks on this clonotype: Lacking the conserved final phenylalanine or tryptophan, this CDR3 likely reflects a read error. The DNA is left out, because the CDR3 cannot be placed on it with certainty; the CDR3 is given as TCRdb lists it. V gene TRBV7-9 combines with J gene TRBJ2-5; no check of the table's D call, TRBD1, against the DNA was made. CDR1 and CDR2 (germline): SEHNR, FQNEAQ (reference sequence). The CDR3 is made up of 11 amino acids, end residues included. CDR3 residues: CASSLEGDRGY.

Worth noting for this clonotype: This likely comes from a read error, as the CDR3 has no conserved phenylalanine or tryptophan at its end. The CDR3 spells CASSSGQGAREQYL. CDR3 DNA sequence: TGTGCCAGCAGCTCGGGACAGGGGGCGCGGGAGCAGTACCTC. The chain is built from TRBV7-9 and TRBJ2-7; the match to TRBD1 covers 12 bases. The V gene's germline CDR1 is SEHNR and CDR2 FQNEAQ (reference sequence). V was clipped by 4 bases and J by 7 bases; unmatched bases: 5. This CDR3 is 14 amino acids long.

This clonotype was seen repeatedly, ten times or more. CDR3 sequence (DNA): TGTGCCAGCAGCCGTCCGGGGACTGGGGCCAACGTCCTGACTTTC. This translates into CASSRPGTGANVLTF. The V call is TRBV7-9, the J call TRBJ2-6; D perhaps matches TRBD2 (5 bases). Germline values: CDR1 SEHNR, CDR2 FQNEAQ (reference sequence). The V end was cut by 5 bases, the J end by 2 bases, with 10 bases between. CDR3 length: 15 amino acids.

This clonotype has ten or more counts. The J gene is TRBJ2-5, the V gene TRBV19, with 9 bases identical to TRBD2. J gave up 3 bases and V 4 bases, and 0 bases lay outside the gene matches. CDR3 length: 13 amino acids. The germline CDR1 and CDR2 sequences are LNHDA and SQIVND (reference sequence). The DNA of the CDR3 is TGTGCCAGTAGTACTAGCGGGAAAGAGACCCAGTACTTC. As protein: CASSTSGKETQYF.

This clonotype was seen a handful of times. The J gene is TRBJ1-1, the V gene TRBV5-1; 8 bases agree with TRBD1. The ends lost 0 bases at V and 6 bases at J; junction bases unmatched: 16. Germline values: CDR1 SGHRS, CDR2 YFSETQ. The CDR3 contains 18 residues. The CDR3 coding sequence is TGCGCCAGCAGCTTGGGGTCCGGACAGGGAGGTAAATCCGCTGAAGCTTTCTTT. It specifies CASSLGSGQGGKSAEAFF.

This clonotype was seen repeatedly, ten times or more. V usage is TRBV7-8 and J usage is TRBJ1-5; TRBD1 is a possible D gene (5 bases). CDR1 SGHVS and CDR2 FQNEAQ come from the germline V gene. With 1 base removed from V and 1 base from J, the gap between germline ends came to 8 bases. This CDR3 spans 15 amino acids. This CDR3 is CASSLGGVSNQPQHF. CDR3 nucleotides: TGTGCCAGCAGCTTAGGAGGGGTCAGCAATCAGCCCCAGCATTTT.

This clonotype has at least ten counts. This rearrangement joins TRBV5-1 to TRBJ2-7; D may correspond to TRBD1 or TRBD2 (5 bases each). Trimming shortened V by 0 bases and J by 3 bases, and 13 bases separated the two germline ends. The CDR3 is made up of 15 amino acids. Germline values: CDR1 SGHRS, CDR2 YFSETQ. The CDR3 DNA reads TGCGCCAGCAGCTTGGTACCAGGGAGTTACTACGAGCAGTACTTC. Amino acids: CASSLVPGSYYEQYF.